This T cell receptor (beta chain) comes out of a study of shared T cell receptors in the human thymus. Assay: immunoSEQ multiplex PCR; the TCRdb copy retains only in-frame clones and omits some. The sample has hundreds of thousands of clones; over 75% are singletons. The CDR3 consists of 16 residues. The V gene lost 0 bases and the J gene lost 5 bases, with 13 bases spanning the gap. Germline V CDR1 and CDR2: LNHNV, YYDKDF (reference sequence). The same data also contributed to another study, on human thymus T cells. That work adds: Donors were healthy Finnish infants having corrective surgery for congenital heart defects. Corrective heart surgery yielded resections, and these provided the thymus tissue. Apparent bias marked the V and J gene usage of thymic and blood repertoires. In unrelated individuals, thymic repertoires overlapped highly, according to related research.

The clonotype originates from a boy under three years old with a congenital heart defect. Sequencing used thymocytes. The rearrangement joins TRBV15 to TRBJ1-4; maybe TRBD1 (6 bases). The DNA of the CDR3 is TGTGCCACCAGCAGAGATTTGTTAGGGACAAATGAAAAACTGTTTTTT. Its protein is CATSRDLLGTNEKLFF.